This T cell receptor (beta chain) comes out of a study of CD4 T cells in relation to SARS-CoV-2 and coronaviruses (dated by TCRdb to the early 2020s). Study-level background: The ViraFEST assay cultured PBMCs with antigen for more than eight days, then sequenced TCR beta CDR3s to find antigen-specific clonal expansions. An HIV-1 Nef peptide pool or a culture without peptide was used as the negative reference condition. Using patient-derived lymphoblastoid cell lines, the shared crossreactive spike epitopes were mapped to their HLA restriction. At the level of individual TCR clonotypes, the study evaluated whether memory CD4+ T cells crossreact between the spike proteins of SARS-CoV-2 and those of common cold coronaviruses. The Adaptive Biotechnologies TCR-sequencing kit was used to sequence samples from a few pre-COVID donors and the naive versus memory experiments, while other data came from Illumina-based sequencing. A different, Illumina-based TCR-beta assay was used to sequence expansion assays from other donors in the study. Paper-wide results and their limitations: Because no donor provided both pre-pandemic and post-infection samples, tracing the source of pre-existing responses was limited. The study was constrained by small numbers of patients and of tested TCRs. Roughly 65% of donors had memory CD4+ clonotypes that crossrecognized SARS-CoV-2 and at least one common cold coronavirus spike. Since the crossreactivity analysis centred on spike protein, crossreactivity against other viral proteins was not assessed. Crossreactive clones showed significantly weaker SARS-CoV-2-driven expansion than monoreactive clones, consistent with antigenic imprinting.

In the case of this clone: It has no known antigen specificity. No base quality values were provided; no much bigger clone lies one nucleotide off.

The library was built by means of the immunoSEQ multiplex PCR assay. In the paper's pipeline: During preprocessing, nonproductive sequences were removed, as were CDR3s that did not start with C, did not end with F or W, or were shorter than 7 amino acids. Antigen-specific clonotypes were called with the MANAFEST web app on the basis of expansion relative to the reference and to other culture wells. A clone was considered positive if significant expansion relative to the reference culture was observed in 2 of 3 replicate wells at an FDR below 0.05. A further requirement for positive clones was significant expansion compared with all other tandem wells, along with an odds ratio above 5. CDR3 homology was quantified as pairwise Levenshtein distance, calculated with the stringdist R package after three terminal residues were trimmed from each end. TCRdb carries this immuneACCESS record with in-frame sequences only. Its versions omit some clonotypes, under half of them owing to an unresolved V gene in the studies checked, with the rest unexplained. The DNA gave D and trimming, while V, J and clone size come from that table. The sample has under 25,000 clones on record, around three quarters of them singletons. Together, the top ten hold more than 11% of the sample.

CD4+ T cells from unexposed donors were collected before the COVID-19 pandemic (2011-2018). After about 10 days of culture, CD4+ T cells were isolated with the EasySep CD4+ T cell isolation kit. As cell number allowed, CD4+ T cells from unexposed donors were tested for reactivity to SARS-CoV-2 S and N and to four common cold coronavirus spike pools. Each well received approximately 2.2 million PBMCs, cultured in IMDM supplemented with around 5% human AB serum and about 10 IU/ml IL-2. Half of the culture medium was replaced with fresh IL-2-containing medium on days 3 and 7. Each peptide culture condition was generally run in triplicate replicate wells. Leukapheresis product for the unexposed donors was bought commercially. Ficoll-Paque PLUS gradient centrifugation was used to isolate PBMCs from either whole blood or leukapheresis product. PBMCs were either cryopreserved at -140°C or used fresh in the expansion assay. The QIAamp Micro DNA Kit was used to extract genomic DNA from the CD4+ T cells.

Cut back by 6 bases and 2 bases, the V and J ends lie 16 bases apart. The CDR3 runs 15 amino acids, cysteine and phenylalanine included. The retained sequence is limited to the CDR3, 45 bases, with the frame set at the first base. The CDR1 and CDR2 encoded by the germline V gene are SGHAT and FQNNGV. The sequenced sample was CD4+ T cells from PBMCs, cultured in vitro. This chain is built from TRBV11-2 and TRBJ1-1, and TRBD1 may be the D gene, going by 6 matching bases. The source of this sequence is a human donor in good health. The bases are TGTGCCAGCAGTCCTTGGGGGGGGCTTAACACTGAAGCTTTCTTT. This is translated as CASSPWGGLNTEAFF. The CDR3 plus the reference TRBV11-2 and TRBJ1-1 genes for the other parts give the full variable domain: EAGVAQSPRYKIIEKRQSVAFWCNPISGHATLYWYQQILGQGPKLLIQFQNNGVVDDSQLPKDRFSAERLKGVDSTLKIQPAKLEDSAVYLCASSPWGGLNTEAFFGQGTRLTVV.